This T cell receptor beta chain is drawn from a study of identical twins. A single record per CDR3 protein comes from TCRdb applying MiXCR to the 5' RACE reads. The profile covers around 230,000 distinct CDR3 sequences, with 6.5% appearing a single time and approximately 15% taken by the ten largest. Each donor was a healthy Caucasian. V dropped 3 bases and J dropped 6 bases, with 10 bases sitting between them. The CDR3 sequence is 13 residues long. Study findings and constraints: Beta out-of-frame sequences displayed a weaker excess of sharing between twins.

This clonotype has just a few counts. The antigen is unknown. The same data also went into a second study, on T cells expressing NK-cell markers. From that paper: TCR beta repertoires came from sorted CD3+CD56+NKG2C+, CD3+CD56+NKG2C- and CD3+CD56-NKG2C+ T cells.

The origin of this receptor is a woman between 18 and 30 years old in good health. J is TRBJ2-3 and V is TRBV12-3 or TRBV12-4; D possibly uses TRBD1 or TRBD2 (5 bases each). The sequenced sample was CD8+ T cells sorted from blood. CDR3 DNA: TGTGCCAGCAGTTTCGGGACGGGGGATACGCAGTATTTT. Its translation: CASSFGTGDTQYF.